The T cell receptor beta chain under discussion was sequenced for a study of T-cell memory formation after mild COVID-19 (dated by TCRdb to the early 2020s). Study-wide context: Most TCR sequence clusters were specific to one of the two donors. In two donors, T-cell clones that expanded and contracted after mild COVID-19 were followed by sequencing TCRalpha and TCRbeta repertoires longitudinally. The cohort was made up of two young adult volunteers, one female and one male, who were previously healthy.

Sequencing used an Illumina NovaSeq 6000. TCRalpha and TCRbeta cDNA libraries were built by 5'RACE with constant-segment primers, adding sample barcodes and unique molecular identifiers. Trizol reagent was used to extract RNA from every sample. Amplification of the libraries took two PCR steps, and the second step added a second sample barcode plus Illumina TruSeq adapters. Libraries were sequenced on an Illumina NovaSeq with 2 x 150 bp paired-end reads. Per the authors' processing: Reads were demultiplexed and collapsed into UMI-guided consensus sequences with migec v1.2.7. With mixcr v2.1.11, UMI consensuses were aligned to TRA and TRB V and J templates and assembled into clonotypes. Clonotypes were classified as expanded or contracted when called significant by both edgeR and NoisET, with noise models trained on biological replicates. For edgeR calls, the cutoffs were a false discovery rate-adjusted p below 0.01 and a log2 fold-change threshold of 1. As an exploratory analysis of dynamics, max-normalized trajectories of the 1000 most abundant clonotypes were examined by PCA with hierarchical clustering. Separately sequenced CD4+ and CD8+ repertoires were used to assign the CD4 or CD8 phenotype of responding clones. TCRdb passed the public sequencing reads through fastp at Q25 and MiXCR, retaining productive beta sequences. Every CDR3 protein is listed once, alongside the most common genes and DNA of its rows. The V and J calls follow TCRdb's processing rather than the paper's. The sample data list 300,000 to 400,000 distinct CDR3 sequences, and 13% of these were observed just once. 20% to 25% of the sample is held by the ten biggest clonotypes.

Ficoll-Paque density gradient centrifugation was the method used to isolate PBMCs. Regarding this clonotype: The specificity of this receptor is unknown. No much larger clone is present one base from it, and per-base qualities are unavailable.

Study-wide conclusions, independent of this receptor: Some responding clones were detected in pre-infection memory, which suggested that pre-existing cross-reactive memory T cells had joined the SARS-CoV-2 response. SARS-CoV-2 specificity of the second-wave clones peaking on day 37 was not confirmed. The study covered only two mild cases, and larger cohorts including severe cases with pre-infection samples were considered necessary. Contracting CD4+ clones turned up mainly in the CM and EM memory subsets, whereas EMRA was where CD8+ clones were enriched. Clones contracting from day 15 to 85 had balanced CD4/CD8 phenotypes, while a second wave expanding from day 15 to 37 was biased towards CD4+.

CDR1 is given as KGHDR and CDR2 as SFDVKD, both from the germline V gene. V sheds 9 bases and J sheds 13 bases, leaving 12 bases between their ends. Measured from the cysteine to the phenylalanine, the CDR3 is 11 residues long. Left in the record is the CDR3 DNA by itself, 33 bases read in frame from the first base. Recombination linked TRBV24-1 to TRBJ1-6; the D region possibly corresponds to TRBD1 (6 bases align). Sequenced material: PBMCs or a T cell subset sorted from them (not recorded which). This clonotype was obtained from a man between 18 and 35 years old who had mild COVID-19 (a few samples of this study predate the infection). The sample titles of this study are shuffled in the database, so cell type and time point are left out; the donor was told from shared clones. The encoded CDR3 is CATVERGPLHF. The base sequence is TGTGCCACCGTGGAGAGGGGGCCCCTCCACTTT.